This TCR beta chain is drawn from a study of CD8 T cells in ankylosing spondylitis listed by TCRdb under 2017. Some background on the complete study: To find TCR variants linked to disease, the study profiled T cell receptor beta repertoires in ankylosing spondylitis patients and healthy donors. In total, the full study cohort was made up of about 99 healthy donors and roughly 27 ankylosing spondylitis patients. Peripheral blood was sampled, and synovial fluid was additionally collected from ankylosing spondylitis patients. Study-wide conclusions, independent of this receptor: Blood from ankylosing spondylitis patients appeared to be characterized by a TCR beta motif composed of under 10 highly homologous amino acid variants. The disease-linked clones showed a CD8+ phenotype and occurred at relatively low frequencies in peripheral blood. Significant enrichment of the disease-linked clones was reported in matched synovial fluid samples from ankylosing spondylitis patients. Some of the motif variants had been reported before in the synovial fluid and blood of reactive arthritis patients, a finding that suggests common disease-initiation mechanisms.

Comment on this clonotype: This receptor's antigen is unknown. No base qualities exist here, and no much larger clone lies one base off it.

A distance of 16 bases separates the germline ends of V and J, which lose 3 bases and 7 bases respectively. Its CDR3 holds 15 amino acids, cysteine through phenylalanine. Only CDR3 DNA remains: 45 bases, in frame from the first base. From a lookup of the germline V gene, CDR1 and CDR2 are MGHRA and YSYEKL. TCRdb names Illumina HiSeq 2500 as the instrument used. Quantitative 5'-RACE with molecular barcodes was the method used to prepare the TCR beta libraries. In the authors' own workflow: A new computational method, built on a probabilistic model of VDJ rearrangement, was used to identify disease-linked TCR variants. Using fastp at Q25 and MiXCR, TCRdb reprocessed the public reads and kept productive beta chains. Identical CDR3 protein sequences are pooled into one entry, listed with their most common genes and DNA. Clone size and V and J calls follow TCRdb, not the original study. Counted in this sample were 200,000 to 250,000 distinct CDR3 sequences; about 17% of them appeared once. Clones ranked in the top ten supply approximately 42% of the sample.

Sequenced sample: blood, either unsorted or a sorted T cell fraction (not recorded which). The TCR sequence derives from a male donor with ankylosing spondylitis. The chain is assembled from TRBV4-1 and TRBJ1-5, with a tentative D gene TRBD1 over 5 matching bases. The nucleotide sequence is given as TGCGCCAGCAGCCACAGTTGGGACCCGATACAGCCCCAGCATTTT. Translation gives CASSHSWDPIQPQHF.